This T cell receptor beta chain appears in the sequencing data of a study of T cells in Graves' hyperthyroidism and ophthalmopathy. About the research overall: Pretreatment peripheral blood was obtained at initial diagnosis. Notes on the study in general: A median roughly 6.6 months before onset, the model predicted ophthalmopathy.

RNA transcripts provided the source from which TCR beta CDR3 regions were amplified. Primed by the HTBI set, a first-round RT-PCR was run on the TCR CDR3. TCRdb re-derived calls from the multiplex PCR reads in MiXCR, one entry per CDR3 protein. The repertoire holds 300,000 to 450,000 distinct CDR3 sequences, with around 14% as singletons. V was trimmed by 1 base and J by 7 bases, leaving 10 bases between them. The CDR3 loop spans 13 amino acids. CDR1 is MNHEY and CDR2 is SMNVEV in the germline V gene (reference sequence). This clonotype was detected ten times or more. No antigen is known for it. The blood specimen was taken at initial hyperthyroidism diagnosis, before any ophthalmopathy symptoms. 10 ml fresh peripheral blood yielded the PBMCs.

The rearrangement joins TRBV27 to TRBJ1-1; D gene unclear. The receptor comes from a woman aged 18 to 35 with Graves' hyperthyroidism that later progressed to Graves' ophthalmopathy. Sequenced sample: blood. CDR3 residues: CASSLYLNGEAFF. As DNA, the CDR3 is TGTGCCAGCAGTTTATACTTGAACGGTGAAGCTTTCTTT.